These 8 T cell receptor beta chains were all obtained from the same sample, sequenced in a study of T cell responses to AZD1222 COVID-19 vaccine. Clones were sequenced by immunoSEQ multiplex PCR, and TCRdb holds only the in-frame ones, with some missing. This table has 110,000 or so clones, more than 70% appearing once. Sequencing used peripheral blood, obtained 28 days after the second AZD1222 dose. Source of these receptors: an adult who received the AZD1222 COVID-19 vaccine.

The V gene is TRBV29-1, the J gene TRBJ2-7; 10 nucleotides align to TRBD1. V gave up 5 bases and J gave up 6 bases; unmatched junction bases: 16. The CDR3 loop spans 16 amino acids. In germline, CDR1 is SQVTM, CDR2 ANQGSEA. CDR3 DNA sequence: TGCAGCGTTCTGACAGGGGGCGATCGACTGTCGGGCGAGCAGTACTTC. This sequence encodes CSVLTGGDRLSGEQYF.

J is TRBJ1-2 and V is TRBV30, with a tentative D call TRBD1 (6 bases). Trimming took off 5 bases at V and 7 bases at J, with 17 bases between the two ends. This CDR3 has 13 residues. Per germline, CDR1 GTSNPN and CDR2 SVGIG (reference sequence). The CDR3 sequence is CAWEDSPGVGYTF. The DNA of the CDR3 is TGTGCCTGGGAGGACTCCCCAGGGGTTGGCTACACCTTC.

The genes are TRBV7-9 and TRBJ1-1, with unresolved D. Per the germline V gene, CDR1 is SEHNR and CDR2 is FQNEAQ (reference sequence). The V end was cut by 4 bases, the J end by 4 bases, with 4 bases between. The CDR3 runs to 11 residues. The CDR3 region has the DNA TGTGCCAGCAGCTCGTCCACTGAAGCTTTCTTT. Amino acid sequence: CASSSSTEAFF.

J is TRBJ2-7 and V is TRBV19, with D maybe TRBD2 (6 bases). CDR1 is LNHDA and CDR2 is SQIVND in the germline V gene (reference sequence). The CDR3 has 16 amino acids. The ends were cut back, 1 base at V and 6 bases at J, with 19 bases in the middle. DNA for the CDR3: TGTGCCAGTAGTATAGTCCTCGGGGGTGGGTCGCGCGAGCAGTACTTC. It encodes CASSIVLGGGSREQYF.

This clone has just one count. The chain recombines TRBV6-1 with TRBJ1-5; D is undetermined. CDR3 length: 18 residues. The germline V gene encodes CDR1 MNHNS and CDR2 SASEGT. V gave up 4 bases and J gave up 0 bases, with 19 bases separating them. The CDR3 nucleotides are TGTGCCAGCAGTGTGGTCGCTCTAACTCCCAATAGCAATCAGCCCCAGCATTTT. This translates into CASSVVALTPNSNQPQHF.

CDR3 coding DNA: TGTGCCAGCAGCCGACCCGGACAGGGCCGAACTGAAGCTTTCTTT. This gives the protein CASSRPGQGRTEAFF. This chain uses TRBV6-1 with TRBJ1-1; 8 bases are a match to TRBD1. The CDR3 is made up of 15 amino acids. J gave up 5 bases and V 6 bases, and 11 bases lay outside the gene matches. Germline loops: CDR1 MNHNS, CDR2 SASEGT.

This rearrangement joins TRBV18 to TRBJ2-3; possibly TRBD2 for D (6 bases). The germline V and J ends were trimmed by 3 bases and 4 bases, with 11 bases remaining between them. The V gene's germline CDR1 is KGHSH and CDR2 LQKENI. CDR3 length: 14 residues. DNA of the CDR3: TGTGCCAGCTCACCGGTCGCGGGGCCAGATACGCAGTATTTT. Its translation is CASSPVAGPDTQYF.

The V and J genes are TRBV7-7 and TRBJ2-2; the D is unclear. In germline, CDR1 is SSHAT, CDR2 FNYEAQ (reference sequence). The V and J ends lost 1 base and 8 bases respectively, with 14 bases between them. The CDR3 has 15 amino acids. The CDR3 is CASSLGHTSSGELFF. The CDR3 coding sequence is TGTGCCAGCAGCTTAGGACACACATCTTCGGGGGAGCTGTTTTTT.